The next 3 T cell receptor beta chains were all read from a single sample in a study of human T cells and chemical hapten exposure. One entry per CDR3 protein results from TCRdb running MiXCR on the RACE reads. The top ten clones hold approximately 8.2% of a sample with more than 300,000 distinct CDR3 sequences, around 5.5% of them seen once. Time point reported: pre-sensitization, week 0. Treatment specified: therapeutic diphenylcyclopropenone sensitization with weekly scalp DPC. This material consisted of whole blood, taken in connection with sensitization to the hapten diphenylcyclopropenone (DPC). The receptors shown here come from a woman aged 18-29 years with alopecia areata. Some clones in this sample may be carry-over from other donors' samples.

Comments on this clonotype: At one boundary the junction diverges from the germline segment, which might be a read error. V is TRBV12-3 or TRBV12-4 and J is TRBJ1-6; D gene unclear. The CDR3 spans 13 residues. CDR3 residues: CASRLAGNSLLHF. For the CDR3, the DNA is TGTGCCAGCAGGTTGGCGGGGAATTCACTCCTCCACTTT.

Only a few counts were recorded for this clonotype. The rearrangement joins TRBV29-1 to TRBJ2-7; perhaps D is TRBD1 or TRBD2 (5 bases each). The V and J ends lost 4 bases and 0 bases respectively, with 10 bases between them. Germline V gives CDR1 SQVTM, CDR2 ANQGSEA. The length of the CDR3 is 13 residues. The CDR3 nucleotides read TGCAGCGTTGGCAGGGACCTCTCCTACGAGCAGTACTTC. It codes for CSVGRDLSYEQYF.

This clonotype was observed many times. The chain links TRBV2 to TRBJ2-3, with D perhaps TRBD1 or TRBD2 (5 bases each). The CDR3 sequence is 16 residues long. The germline V gene has CDR1 SNHLY and CDR2 FYNNEI. V lost 6 bases, J lost 3 bases, and 19 bases lay in between. Written as DNA, the CDR3 is TGTGCCAGCAGCTCCAACCGGGACGATCCGACAGATACGCAGTATTTT. This translates into CASSSNRDDPTDTQYF.